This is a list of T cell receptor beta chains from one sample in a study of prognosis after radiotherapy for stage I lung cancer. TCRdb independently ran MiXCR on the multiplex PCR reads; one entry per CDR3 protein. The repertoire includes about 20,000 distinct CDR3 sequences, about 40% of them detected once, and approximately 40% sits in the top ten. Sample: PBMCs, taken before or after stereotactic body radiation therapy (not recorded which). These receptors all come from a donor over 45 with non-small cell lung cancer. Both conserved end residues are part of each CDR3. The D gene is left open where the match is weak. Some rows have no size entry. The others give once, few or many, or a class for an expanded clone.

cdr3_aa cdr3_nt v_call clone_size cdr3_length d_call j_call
CSARWGNTIYF TGCAGTGCGCGGTGGGGAAACACCATATATTTT TRBV20-1 - 11 - TRBJ1-3
CAISGTVLNTQYF TGTGCCATCTCCGGGACAGTACTTAATACGCAGTATTTT TRBV28 - 13 TRBD1 TRBJ2-3
CASSLSSGGSYEQYF TGCGCCAGCAGCTTGTCTAGCGGGGGATCTTACGAGCAGTACTTC TRBV5-1 once 15 TRBD2 TRBJ2-7
CASSLTPGGAVNTQYF TGCGCCAGCAGCCTTACCCCAGGGGGCGCAGTAAACACTCAGTACTTC TRBV5-1 few 16 TRBD1 TRBJ2-4
CASSYWTGGRLISHLHF TGTGCCAGCAGCTACTGGACAGGAGGTAGATTAATCTCACACCTCCACTTT TRBV7-9 - 17 TRBD1 TRBJ1-6
CASSYPERGGRETQYF TGTGCCAGCAGTTACCCTGAGCGGGGGGGCCGGGAGACCCAGTACTTC TRBV6-5 many 16 TRBD2 TRBJ2-5
CASIRLAVGPRDTQYF TGTGCCAGTATCCGACTAGCGGTGGGGCCAAGGGATACGCAGTATTTT TRBV19 - 16 TRBD2 TRBJ2-3
CASSGRDFSYEQYF TGTGCCAGCAGTGGTCGGGATTTCTCCTACGAGCAGTACTTC TRBV2 few 14 - TRBJ2-7
CASSPHGEPVYEQYF TGTGCCAGCAGCCCACATGGGGAACCGGTCTACGAGCAGTACTTC TRBV7-3 - 15 - TRBJ2-7
CASSRRQVQGREAFF TGTGCCAGCAGCCGAAGGCAAGTACAGGGTCGGGAAGCTTTCTTT TRBV5-4 many 15 - TRBJ1-1
CASSRTGGYEQYF TGTGCCAGCAGCCGGACAGGGGGCTACGAGCAGTACTTC TRBV7-8 medium-sized 13 TRBD1 TRBJ2-7
CAISEAGGSGNTIYF TGTGCCATCAGTGAAGCAGGGGGGTCTGGAAACACTATATATTTT TRBV6-1 - 15 TRBD1 TRBJ1-3
CASSEAERNQPQHF TGTGCCAGCAGTGAAGCGGAGCGCAATCAGCCCCAGCATTTT TRBV2 many 14 - TRBJ1-5
CSARVLGDEKLFF TGCAGTGCTAGAGTCTTGGGAGATGAAAAACTGTTTTTT TRBV20-1 many 13 - TRBJ1-4
CASSQVTPGGYTF TGTGCCAGCAGCCAGGTAACACCCGGCGGCTACACCTTC TRBV3-1 many 13 - TRBJ1-2
CASSPGTEGEKLFF TGTGCCAGCAGTCCCGGGACCGAAGGTGAAAAACTGTTTTTT TRBV2 many 14 - TRBJ1-4
CASSLRSTETQYF TGTGCCAGCAGCTTAAGGTCGACAGAGACCCAGTACTTC TRBV7-9 many 13 - TRBJ2-5
CSVQGQVNTEAFF TGCAGCGTCCAGGGACAGGTGAACACTGAAGCTTTCTTT TRBV29-1 many 13 TRBD1 TRBJ1-1
CASSGTLSYGYTF TGTGCCAGCAGCGGGACCCTCTCCTATGGCTACACCTTC TRBV7-9 medium-sized 13 - TRBJ1-2
CSARESGDRTNYEQYF TGCAGTGCTAGAGAGTCTGGGGACAGAACGAACTACGAGCAGTACTTC TRBV20-1 - 16 TRBD1 TRBJ2-7
CATNRGGRGGYTF TGTGCCACCAATAGGGGGGGGAGAGGTGGCTACACCTTC TRBV15 - 13 - TRBJ1-2
CASSPNRPAGMNTEAFF TGTGCCAGCAGCCCAAACCGGCCGGCAGGCATGAACACTGAAGCTTTCTTT TRBV7-6 many 17 - TRBJ1-1
CASSLGHVTGVEQFF TGTGCCAGCAGCTTAGGTCATGTGACGGGAGTGGAGCAGTTCTTC TRBV7-2 once 15 - TRBJ2-1
CASSLSLQGVGDSPLHF TGTGCCAGCAGTTTATCTCTCCAGGGGGTTGGTGATTCACCCCTCCACTTT TRBV27 many 17 TRBD1 TRBJ1-6
CASSQVTGYSPLHF TGTGCCAGCAGTCAGGTGACCGGATATTCACCCCTCCACTTT TRBV12-3/TRBV12-4 - 14 - TRBJ1-6
CASSPHPYEQYF TGTGCCAGCAGTCCACACCCCTACGAGCAGTACTTC TRBV2 many 12 - TRBJ2-7
CASSSGNTIYF TGTGCCAGCAGTTCCGGAAACACCATATATTTT TRBV28 medium-sized 11 - TRBJ1-3
CASSLGVGESSSYEQYF TGTGCCAGCAGCTTAGGGGTTGGGGAAAGCTCGTCCTACGAGCAGTACTTC TRBV11-2 many 17 - TRBJ2-7
CASSDSDSGMNSYEQYF TGTGCCAGCAGTGACTCGGATAGCGGGATGAACTCCTACGAGCAGTACTTC TRBV6-4 many 17 TRBD2 TRBJ2-7
CASSQDFPRDRANYGYTF TGTGCCAGCAGCCAAGATTTTCCACGGGACAGAGCTAACTATGGCTACACCTTC TRBV4-2 many 18 TRBD1 TRBJ1-2
CSARDPRINAGELFF TGCAGTGCTAGAGATCCCAGGATCAACGCCGGGGAGCTGTTTTTT TRBV20-1 - 15 - TRBJ2-2
CASSLDQGSEKLFF TGTGCCAGCAGCTTAGATCAGGGGAGTGAAAAACTGTTTTTT TRBV7-9 many 14 - TRBJ1-4
CASSVGIEARGYTF TGTGCCAGCAGCGTAGGAATAGAAGCCCGTGGCTACACCTTC TRBV9 - 14 - TRBJ1-2
CSARTTYEQYF TGCAGTGCTAGAACCACCTACGAGCAGTACTTC TRBV20-1 many 11 - TRBJ2-7
CATSEEGINYGYTF TGTGCCACCAGTGAGGAGGGAATCAACTATGGCTACACCTTC TRBV24-1 - 14 - TRBJ1-2
CASSQALNTEAFF TGTGCCAGCAGCCAGGCTTTGAACACTGAAGCTTTCTTT TRBV14 many 13 - TRBJ1-1
CASNLFARSLGANSPLHF TGTGCCAGCAATCTCTTCGCCCGCTCTCTTGGGGCGAATTCACCCCTCCACTTT TRBV6-1 many 18 - TRBJ1-6
CASSQGRSSYEQYF TGTGCCAGCAGTCAGGGACGGAGCTCCTACGAGCAGTACTTC TRBV27 - 14 - TRBJ2-7